A selection of T cell receptor beta chains follows, all from one sample in a study of early T cells in non-severe SARS-CoV-2 infection. One entry per CDR3 protein, called by TCRdb with MiXCR from the 5' RACE reads. The data show about 56,000 distinct CDR3 sequences, with roughly 15% seen just once and over 4% held by the top ten. Sequenced here: whole blood, sampled at baseline. The receptors come from an adult who was a healthcare worker with PCR-confirmed SARS-CoV-2 infection or an uninfected control (not recorded which). Both conserved end residues are part of each CDR3. A D gene is named only where the DNA matches it firmly. Clone size is not always given. Where it is, it says once, few, many or a class for expanded clones.

j_gene	d_gene	abundance	v_gene	CDR3aa	CDR3nt
TRBJ2-6	TRBD1	few	TRBV11-2	CASSIRTQGLGANVLTF	TGTGCCAGCAGCATCAGGACACAGGGGTTGGGGGCCAACGTCCTGACTTTC
TRBJ2-7	.	.	TRBV30	CAWSVGSLSYEQYF	TGTGCCTGGAGTGTAGGCAGCCTCTCCTACGAGCAGTACTTC
TRBJ2-2	.	.	TRBV3-1	CASSPGLSTGELFF	TGTGCCAGCAGCCCGGGACTTAGCACCGGGGAGCTGTTTTTT
TRBJ2-3	TRBD2	many	TRBV11-2	CASSSLTSGRLSTDTQYF	TGTGCCAGCAGCTCCTTGACTAGCGGGAGATTGAGCACAGATACGCAGTATTTT
TRBJ1-1	.	.	TRBV2	CASSEFPGATEAFF	TGTGCCAGCAGTGAATTCCCGGGGGCCACTGAAGCTTTCTTT
TRBJ2-1	.	.	TRBV3-1	CASRQHTGYEQFF	TGTGCCAGCAGGCAACACACAGGGTATGAGCAGTTCTTC
TRBJ2-1	TRBD2	few	TRBV4-1	CASSQSGGYSYNEQFF	TGCGCCAGCAGCCAGTCGGGGGGGTACTCCTACAATGAGCAGTTCTTC
TRBJ1-1	.	few	TRBV10-3	CAISPGMNTEAFF	TGTGCCATCAGCCCGGGGATGAACACTGAAGCTTTCTTT
TRBJ2-1	.	.	TRBV18	CASSPPTVRGYPNNEQFF	TGTGCCAGCTCACCACCCACCGTGAGAGGGTACCCCAACAATGAGCAGTTCTTC
TRBJ2-1	TRBD2	.	TRBV28	CASDSLPGLGYYNEQFF	TGTGCCAGTGATTCCCTTCCGGGACTAGGGTATTACAATGAGCAGTTCTTC
TRBJ2-3	.	many	TRBV11-2	CASNDRPRTDTQYF	TGTGCCAGCAATGATCGGCCCCGCACAGATACGCAGTATTTT
TRBJ1-1	.	few	TRBV27	CASSRTGVMNTEAFF	TGTGCCAGCAGTCGGACGGGGGTCATGAACACTGAAGCTTTCTTT
TRBJ2-7	TRBD2	few	TRBV28	CASSDPSGSSYEQYF	TGTGCCAGCAGCGATCCTAGCGGGAGCTCCTACGAGCAGTACTTC
TRBJ1-1	.	.	TRBV6-6	CASSYQLNTEAFF	TGTGCCAGCAGTTACCAATTAAACACTGAAGCTTTCTTT
TRBJ1-2	TRBD1	.	TRBV3-1	CASSQTGLLDGYTF	TGTGCCAGCAGCCAGACAGGGCTACTGGATGGCTACACCTTC
TRBJ2-1	.	many	TRBV29-1	CSVKRRVNEQFF	TGCAGCGTGAAAAGAAGGGTCAATGAGCAGTTCTTC
TRBJ2-5	.	few	TRBV20-1	CSAEKETQYF	TGCAGTGCCGAGAAAGAGACCCAGTACTTC
TRBJ1-1	TRBD1	.	TRBV6-1	CASSENPGTGGSAFF	TGTGCCAGCAGTGAAAATCCGGGGACAGGGGGCTCAGCTTTCTTT
TRBJ2-5	.	.	TRBV20-1	CSARGLFGGQETQYF	TGCAGTGCTAGGGGTTTGTTTGGCGGGCAAGAGACCCAGTACTTC
TRBJ2-7	.	few	TRBV27	CASSLDSGAYEQYF	TGTGCCAGCAGCTTAGACTCAGGGGCCTACGAGCAGTACTTC
TRBJ1-5	TRBD1	.	TRBV20-1	CSAKGTGVNQPQHF	TGCAGTGCTAAGGGGACAGGGGTTAATCAGCCCCAGCATTTT
TRBJ2-7	.	few	TRBV19	CASSIASGGYEQYF	TGTGCCAGTAGTATAGCCTCCGGTGGGTACGAGCAGTACTTC
TRBJ1-1	TRBD1	.	TRBV28	CASSLGQGYTAFF	TGTGCCAGCAGTTTAGGACAGGGGTATACGGCTTTCTTT
TRBJ2-3	.	.	TRBV10-3	CAITGGAQGRDTQYF	TGTGCCATCACCGGAGGGGCACAGGGAAGAGATACGCAGTATTTT
TRBJ1-1	TRBD1	.	TRBV5-1	CASSLVQGIEAFF	TGCGCCAGCAGCTTGGTACAGGGGATTGAAGCTTTCTTT